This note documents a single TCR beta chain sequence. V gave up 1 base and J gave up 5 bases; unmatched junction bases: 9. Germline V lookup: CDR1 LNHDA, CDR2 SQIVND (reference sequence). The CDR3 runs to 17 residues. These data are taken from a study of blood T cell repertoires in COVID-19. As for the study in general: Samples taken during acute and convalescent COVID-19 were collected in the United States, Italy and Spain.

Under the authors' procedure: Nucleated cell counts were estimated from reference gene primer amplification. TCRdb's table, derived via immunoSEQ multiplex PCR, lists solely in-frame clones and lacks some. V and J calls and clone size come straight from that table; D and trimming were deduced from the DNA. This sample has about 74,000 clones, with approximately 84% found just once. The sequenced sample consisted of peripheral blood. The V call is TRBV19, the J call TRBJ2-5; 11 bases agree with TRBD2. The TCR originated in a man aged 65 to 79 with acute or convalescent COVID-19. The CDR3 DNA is TGTGCCAGTAGTATAGTAGCGAGACTAGCGGGATCCGAGACCCAGTACTTC. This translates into CASSIVARLAGSETQYF. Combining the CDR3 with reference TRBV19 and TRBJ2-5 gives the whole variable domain DGGITQSPKYLFRKEGQNVTLSCEQNLNHDAMYWYRQDPGQGLRLIYYSQIVNDFQKGDIAEGYSVSREKKESFPLTVTSAQKNPTAFYLCASSIVARLAGSETQYFGPGTRLLVL.